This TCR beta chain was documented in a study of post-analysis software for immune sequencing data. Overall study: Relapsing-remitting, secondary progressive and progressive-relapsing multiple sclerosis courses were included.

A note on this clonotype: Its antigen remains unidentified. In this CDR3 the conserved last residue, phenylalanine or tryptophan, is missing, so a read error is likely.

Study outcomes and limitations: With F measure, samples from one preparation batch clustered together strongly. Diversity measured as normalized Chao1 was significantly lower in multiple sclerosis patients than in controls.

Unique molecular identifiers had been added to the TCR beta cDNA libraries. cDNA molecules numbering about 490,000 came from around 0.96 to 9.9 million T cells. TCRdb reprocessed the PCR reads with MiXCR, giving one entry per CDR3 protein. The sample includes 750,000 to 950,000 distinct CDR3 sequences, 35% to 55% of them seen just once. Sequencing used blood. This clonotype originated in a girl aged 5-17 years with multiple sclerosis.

Here the CDR3 reads CASSSIPGQEYQPQHL. CDR3 bases: TGTGCCAGCAGCTCAATACCGGGACAGGAGTATCAGCCCCAGCATTTG. The genes are TRBV28 and TRBJ1-5; 8 nucleotides align to TRBD1. This CDR3 is 16 amino acids long. Losses at the gene ends were 6 bases for V and 5 bases for J; bases not matched to a gene: 12. In germline, CDR1 is MDHEN, CDR2 SYDVKM.